Described below is a single TCR beta chain sequence and its context. Its antigen remains unidentified. Nothing much larger sits one base from this clone, and base qualities are not available. The CDR3 numbers 13 residues from cysteine through phenylalanine. The entry retains the CDR3 DNA only, 39 bases that are in frame from base 1. CDR1 and CDR2, looked up from the germline V gene, are MNHEY and SVGAGI. V gives up 6 bases and J gives up 6 bases, and the segment between their germline ends measures 14 bases. Receptor amplification or capture employed the immunoSEQ multiplex PCR assay. The table comes from immuneACCESS by way of TCRdb, which keeps in-frame sequences with V and J called. Part of the clones is missing from these tables; in studies checked, under half for an unresolved V gene and the rest for unknown reasons. The sample table records about 59,000 clones; approximately 94% of these occur just once. Less than 3% of the sample is in the top ten clones.

This specimen comes from a study of T cell changes during pregnancy in multiple sclerosis (dated by TCRdb to the late 2010s). Turning to the overall study: The study examined how the T cell repertoire changed over the course of pregnancy in women with multiple sclerosis.

The source of this sequence is a female donor with multiple sclerosis, enrolled in a pregnancy study. The material sequenced was CD8+ T cells from peripheral blood mononuclear cells, taken after pregnancy. The V and J segments used are TRBV6-5 and TRBJ2-5, with an unclear D gene assignment. The nucleotide sequence is TGTGCCAGCAGCTCCGGCGGTAGAAAGACCCAGTACTTC. Translated, this gives CASSSGGRKTQYF.